Presented here are 5 T cell receptor beta chains from one specimen sequenced in a study of monozygotic twins with inflammatory bowel disease. TCRdb re-called the 5' RACE reads and gives one entry per CDR3 protein, without DNA. The repertoire table contains about 160,000 distinct CDR3 sequences. The source material was blood. The receptor set was obtained from a human donor with ulcerative colitis or Crohn's disease, or a healthy co-twin of an affected twin (not recorded which).

The chain couples TRBV25-1 to TRBJ2-1; TCRdb's D call, TRBD2, is unchecked because there is no DNA. This CDR3 has 12 amino acids. The V gene's germline CDR1 is MGHDK and CDR2 SYGVNS. CDR3 amino acids: CASSVGTYEQFF.

This chain uses TRBV20-1 with TRBJ2-1. The CDR3 loop spans 15 amino acids. Per the germline V gene, CDR1 is DFQATT and CDR2 is SNEGSKA (reference sequence). This CDR3 reads CSARENFSSYNEQFF.

The CDR3 reads CASSRDGTGEAGELFF. This rearrangement joins TRBV18 to TRBJ2-2; TCRdb's D call, TRBD1, is unchecked because there is no DNA. Germline CDR1 KGHSH, CDR2 LQKENI. This CDR3 is 16 amino acids long.

V gene TRBV12-3 or TRBV12-4 combines with J gene TRBJ2-7; absent DNA, TCRdb's TRBD1 call cannot be checked. CDR3 size: 17 residues. CDR3 sequence reads: CASSLASAGQGAREQYF.

The rearrangement joins TRBV5-1 to TRBJ1-4; there is no DNA to check the TCRdb D call of TRBD1. This CDR3 has 15 amino acids. Looked up from germline, CDR1 is SGHRS and CDR2 is YFSETQ. The chain's CDR3 is CASSSGDRGGEKLFF.